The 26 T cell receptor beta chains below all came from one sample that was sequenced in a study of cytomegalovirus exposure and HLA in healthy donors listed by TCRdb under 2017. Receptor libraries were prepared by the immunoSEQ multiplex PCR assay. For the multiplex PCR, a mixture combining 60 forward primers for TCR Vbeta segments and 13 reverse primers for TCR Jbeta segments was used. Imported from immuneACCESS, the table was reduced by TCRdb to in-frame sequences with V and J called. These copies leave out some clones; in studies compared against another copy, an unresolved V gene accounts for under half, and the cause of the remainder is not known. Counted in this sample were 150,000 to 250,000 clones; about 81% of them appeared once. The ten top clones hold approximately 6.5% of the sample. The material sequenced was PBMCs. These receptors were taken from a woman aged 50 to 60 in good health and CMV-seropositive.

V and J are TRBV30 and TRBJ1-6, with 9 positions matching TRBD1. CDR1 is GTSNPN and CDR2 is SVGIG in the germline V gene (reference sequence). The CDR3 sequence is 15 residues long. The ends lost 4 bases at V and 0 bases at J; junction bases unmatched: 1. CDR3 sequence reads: CAWIQGASYNSPLHF. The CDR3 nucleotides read TGTGCCTGGATACAGGGGGCCTCCTATAATTCACCCCTCCACTTT.

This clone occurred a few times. The CDR3 protein is CASSTRTGTQYF. Written as DNA, the CDR3 is TGTGCCAGCAGCACTAGGACGGGAACGCAGTATTTT. The chain joins TRBV7-8 to TRBJ2-3, with a weak D call TRBD2 (5 bases). Germline assignment: CDR1 SGHVS and CDR2 FQNEAQ. V gave up 5 bases and J gave up 9 bases, with 12 bases separating them. This CDR3 region has 12 residues. Complete variable domain (other parts from reference TRBV7-8 and TRBJ2-3): GAGVSQSPRYKVAKRGQDVALRCDPISGHVSLFWYQQALGQGPEFLTYFQNEAQLDKSGLPSDRFFAERPEGSVSTLKIQRTQQEDSAVYLCASSTRTGTQYFGPGTRLTVL.

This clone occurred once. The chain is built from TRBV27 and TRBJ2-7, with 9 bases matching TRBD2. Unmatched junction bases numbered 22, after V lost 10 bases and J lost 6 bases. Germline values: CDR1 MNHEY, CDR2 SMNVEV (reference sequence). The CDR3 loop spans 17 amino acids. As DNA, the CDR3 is TGTGCCACTCCCGGGGGCGGGAGGGCCGGCAAAGGAGTCGAGCAGTACTTC. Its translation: CATPGGGRAGKGVEQYF.

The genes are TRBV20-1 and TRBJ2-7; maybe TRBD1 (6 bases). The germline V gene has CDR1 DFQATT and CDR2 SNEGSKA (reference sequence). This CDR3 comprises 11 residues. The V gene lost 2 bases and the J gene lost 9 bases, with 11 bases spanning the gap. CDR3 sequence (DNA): TGCAGTGCTAGACACACGACAGGGCAGTACTTC. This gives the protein CSARHTTGQYF.

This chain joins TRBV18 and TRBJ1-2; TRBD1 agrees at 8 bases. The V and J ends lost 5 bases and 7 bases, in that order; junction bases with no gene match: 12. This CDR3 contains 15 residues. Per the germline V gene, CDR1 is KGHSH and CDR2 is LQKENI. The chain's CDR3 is CASSEVRGQGVGYTF. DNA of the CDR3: TGTGCCAGCTCAGAAGTCCGCGGACAGGGTGTTGGCTACACCTTC.

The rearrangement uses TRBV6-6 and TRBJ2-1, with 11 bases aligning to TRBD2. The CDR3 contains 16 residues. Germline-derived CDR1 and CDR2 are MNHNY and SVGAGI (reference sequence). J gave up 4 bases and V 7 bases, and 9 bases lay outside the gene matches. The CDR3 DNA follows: TGTGCCAGCACCGGGGGACTAGCGGTAAAATACAATGAGCAGTTCTTC. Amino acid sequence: CASTGGLAVKYNEQFF.

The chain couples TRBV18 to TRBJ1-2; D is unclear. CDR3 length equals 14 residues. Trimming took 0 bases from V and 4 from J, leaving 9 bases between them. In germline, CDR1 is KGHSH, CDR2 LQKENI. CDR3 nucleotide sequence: TGTGCCAGCTCACCACCGGGAGGGTTCTATGGCTACACCTTC. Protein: CASSPPGGFYGYTF.

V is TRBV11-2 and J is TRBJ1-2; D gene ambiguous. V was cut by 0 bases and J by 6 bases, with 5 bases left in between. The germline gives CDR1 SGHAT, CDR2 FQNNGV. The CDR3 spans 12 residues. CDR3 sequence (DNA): TGTGCCAGCAGCTTAGAGCGCAATGGCTACACCTTC. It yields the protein CASSLERNGYTF.

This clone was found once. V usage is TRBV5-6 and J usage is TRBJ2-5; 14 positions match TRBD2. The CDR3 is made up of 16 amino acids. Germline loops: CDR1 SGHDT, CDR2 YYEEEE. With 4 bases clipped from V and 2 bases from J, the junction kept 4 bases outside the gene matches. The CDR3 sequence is CASSLRLAGGQETQYF. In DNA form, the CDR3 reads TGTGCCAGCAGCCTGCGACTAGCGGGGGGGCAAGAGACCCAGTACTTC.

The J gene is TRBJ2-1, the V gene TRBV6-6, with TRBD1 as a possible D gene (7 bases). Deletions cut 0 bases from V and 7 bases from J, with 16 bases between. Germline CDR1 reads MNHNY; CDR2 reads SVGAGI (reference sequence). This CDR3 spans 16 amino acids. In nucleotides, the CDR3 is TGTGCCAGCAGTTACTCCGACAGGGAGGTCACAAATGAGCAGTTCTTC. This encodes CASSYSDREVTNEQFF.

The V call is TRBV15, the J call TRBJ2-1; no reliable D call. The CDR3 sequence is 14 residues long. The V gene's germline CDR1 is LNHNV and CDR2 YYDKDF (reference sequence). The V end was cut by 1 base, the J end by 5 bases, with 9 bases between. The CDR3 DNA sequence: TGTGCCACCAGCAGAGTAAACATCAACAATGAGCAGTTCTTC. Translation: CATSRVNINNEQFF.

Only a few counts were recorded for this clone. The CDR3 DNA reads as TGTGCCAGCTCACGGTCTACTGAGGCAGATACGCAGTATTTT. It yields the protein CASSRSTEADTQYF. The J gene is TRBJ2-3, the V gene TRBV18; D is ambiguous. CDR1 is KGHSH and CDR2 is LQKENI in the germline V gene. V was clipped by 4 bases and J by 4 bases, with 12 bases between them. This CDR3 has 14 residues.

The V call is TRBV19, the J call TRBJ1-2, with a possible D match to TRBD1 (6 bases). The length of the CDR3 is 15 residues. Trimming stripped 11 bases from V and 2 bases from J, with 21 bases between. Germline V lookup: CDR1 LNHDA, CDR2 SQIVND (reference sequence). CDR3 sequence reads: CAPKGGGQVNYGYTF. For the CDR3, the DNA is TGTGCCCCCAAAGGGGGAGGGCAGGTAAACTATGGCTACACCTTC.

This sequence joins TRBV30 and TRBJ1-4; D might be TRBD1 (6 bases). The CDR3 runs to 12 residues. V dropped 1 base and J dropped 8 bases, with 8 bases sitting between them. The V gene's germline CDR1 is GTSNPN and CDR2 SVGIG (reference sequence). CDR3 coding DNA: TGTGCCTGGAGTGACAGGGCAGAAAAACTGTTTTTT. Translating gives CAWSDRAEKLFF.

This CDR3 reads CASSYSIGAGNTIYF. CDR3 DNA: TGCGCCAGCAGCTATTCAATCGGGGCTGGAAACACCATATATTTT. This chain uses TRBV5-1 with TRBJ1-3; D uncertain. CDR3 length: 15 residues. Germline assignment: CDR1 SGHRS and CDR2 YFSETQ. V was cut by 3 bases and J by 2 bases, with 12 bases left in between.

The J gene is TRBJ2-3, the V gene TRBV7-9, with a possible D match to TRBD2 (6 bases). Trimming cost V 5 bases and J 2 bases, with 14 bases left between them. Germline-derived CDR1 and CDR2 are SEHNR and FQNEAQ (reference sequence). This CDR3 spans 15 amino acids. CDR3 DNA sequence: TGTGCCAGCAGCCCGACGGGACTCGACACAGATACGCAGTATTTT. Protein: CASSPTGLDTDTQYF.

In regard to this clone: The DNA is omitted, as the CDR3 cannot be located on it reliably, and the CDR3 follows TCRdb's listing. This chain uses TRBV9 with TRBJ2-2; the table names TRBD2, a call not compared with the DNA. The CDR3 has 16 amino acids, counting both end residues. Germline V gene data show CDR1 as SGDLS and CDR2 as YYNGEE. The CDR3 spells CASSVGGGAATGELLF.

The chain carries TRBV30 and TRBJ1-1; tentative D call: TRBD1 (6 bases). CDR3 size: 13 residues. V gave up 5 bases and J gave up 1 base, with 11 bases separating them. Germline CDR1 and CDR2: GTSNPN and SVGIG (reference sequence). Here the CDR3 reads CAWGGGGNTEAFF. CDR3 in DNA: TGTGCCTGGGGAGGGGGGGGGAACACTGAAGCTTTCTTT.

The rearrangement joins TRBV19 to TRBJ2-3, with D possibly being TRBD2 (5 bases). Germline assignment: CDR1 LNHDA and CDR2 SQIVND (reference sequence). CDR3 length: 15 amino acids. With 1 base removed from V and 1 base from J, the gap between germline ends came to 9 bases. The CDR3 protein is CASSIASRGTDTQYF. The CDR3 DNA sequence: TGTGCCAGTAGTATAGCCTCGAGGGGCACAGATACGCAGTATTTT.

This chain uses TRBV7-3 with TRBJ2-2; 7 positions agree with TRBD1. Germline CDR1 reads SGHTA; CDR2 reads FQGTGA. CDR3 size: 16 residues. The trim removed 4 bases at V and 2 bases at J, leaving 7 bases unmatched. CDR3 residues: CASSSGQAFNTGELFF. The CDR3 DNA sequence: TGTGCCAGCAGCTCCGGACAGGCATTTAACACCGGGGAGCTGTTTTTT.

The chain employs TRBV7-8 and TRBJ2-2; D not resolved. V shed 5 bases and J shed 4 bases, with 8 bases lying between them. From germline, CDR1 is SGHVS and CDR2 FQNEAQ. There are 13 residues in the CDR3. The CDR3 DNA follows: TGTGCCAGCAGCCCCTCCGGCACCGGGGAGCTGTTTTTT. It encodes CASSPSGTGELFF.

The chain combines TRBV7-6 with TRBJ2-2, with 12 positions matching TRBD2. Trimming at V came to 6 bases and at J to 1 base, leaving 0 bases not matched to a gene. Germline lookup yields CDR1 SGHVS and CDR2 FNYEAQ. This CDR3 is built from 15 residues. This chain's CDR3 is CASRLAGGNTGELFF. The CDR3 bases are TGTGCCAGCAGACTAGCGGGGGGGAACACCGGGGAGCTGTTTTTT.

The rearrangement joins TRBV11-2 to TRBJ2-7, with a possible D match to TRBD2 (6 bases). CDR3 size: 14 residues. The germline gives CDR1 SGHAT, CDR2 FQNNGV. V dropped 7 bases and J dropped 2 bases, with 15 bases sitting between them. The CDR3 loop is CASNVARGTYEQYF. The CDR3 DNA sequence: TGTGCCAGCAACGTAGCGCGGGGAACCTACGAGCAGTACTTC.

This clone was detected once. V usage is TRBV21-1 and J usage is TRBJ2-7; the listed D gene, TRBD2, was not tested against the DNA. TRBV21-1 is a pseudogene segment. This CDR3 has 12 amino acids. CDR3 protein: CATPWRLYEQYF. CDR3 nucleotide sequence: TGTGCCACCCCCTGGCGGCTCTACGAGCAGTACTTC.

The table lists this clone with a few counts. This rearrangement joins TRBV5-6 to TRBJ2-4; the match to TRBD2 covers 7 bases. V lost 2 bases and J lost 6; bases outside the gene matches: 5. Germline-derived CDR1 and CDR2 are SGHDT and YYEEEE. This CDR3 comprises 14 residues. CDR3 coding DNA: TGTGCCAGCAGCTTTGGGGGGGTGCGAAACATTCAGTACTTC. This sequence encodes CASSFGGVRNIQYF.

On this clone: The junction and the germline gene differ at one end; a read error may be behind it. DNA of the CDR3: TGTGCCAGCAGGGAAGGGACAGGGACTGATAATTCACCCCTCCACTTT. Encoded protein: CASREGTGTDNSPLHF. The chain carries TRBV2 and TRBJ1-6; 9 positions agree with TRBD1. The CDR3 covers 16 residues. Germline V CDR1 and CDR2: SNHLY, FYNNEI.